Described below is a single TCR beta chain sequence and its context. A far more abundant clone sits one base away, making this likely a read error. TCRdb's copy holds only in-frame clones and misses some; the assay was immunoSEQ multiplex PCR. Of 20,000 to 25,000 clones listed, around four fifths were seen once; the top ten hold 15% to 19%. The data stem from a study of T cell changes during pregnancy in multiple sclerosis. The CDR3 is 14 amino acids. V was cut by 2 bases and J by 2 bases, with 11 bases left in between. Germline CDR1 reads SGHRS; CDR2 reads YFSETQ. V gene TRBV5-1 combines with J gene TRBJ2-7; possibly TRBD2 for D (5 bases). The sequence was obtained from a female donor in good health, enrolled as a control in a pregnancy study. Specimen: CD8+ T cells from peripheral blood mononuclear cells, collected in the first trimester of pregnancy. CDR3 in amino acids: CASSLRGSPYEQYF. The CDR3 nucleotides are TGCGCCAGCAGCTTAAGAGGGAGTCCCTACGAGCAGTACTTC.